What follows are 31 T cell receptor beta chains derived from one specimen sequenced in a study of circulating and synovial CD4+ cells in juvenile arthritis. Sequenced by immunoSEQ multiplex PCR; TCRdb stores in-frame clones only, minus some. The table includes approximately 36,000 clones, about 94% detected once. The sample taken for sequencing was CD4+ T cells from blood. Receptors originate from a human donor with juvenile idiopathic arthritis.

The rearrangement links TRBV30 to TRBJ2-1; 8 nucleotides line up with TRBD1. The CDR3 has 14 amino acids. CDR1 is GTSNPN, CDR2 SVGIG, per germline (reference sequence). J was trimmed by 8 bases and V by 2 bases; bases with no gene match: 8. CDR3 DNA sequence: TGTGCCTGGAGTTATGGACAGGGTACGGATGAGCAGTTCTTC. It codes for CAWSYGQGTDEQFF. The whole variable domain, remainder taken from reference TRBV30 and TRBJ2-1, is SQTIHQWPATLVQPVGSPLSLECTVEGTSNPNLYWYRQAAGRGLQLLFYSVGIGQISSEVPQNLSASRPQDRQFILSSKKLLLSDSGFYLCAWSYGQGTDEQFFGPGTRLTVL.

This chain joins TRBV4-1 and TRBJ2-1; D may be TRBD1 (6 bases). The CDR3 is 20 residues long. The germline V gene has CDR1 MGHRA and CDR2 YSYEKL. Trimming left V 1 base short and J 3 bases short, with 25 bases between. The CDR3 reads CASSQGRDRRFISLYNEQFF. Here the CDR3 DNA reads TGCGCCAGCAGCCAAGGCAGAGACAGGCGATTTATTAGTCTCTACAATGAGCAGTTCTTC.

Note on this clone: The junction and the germline gene differ at one end; a read error may be behind it. This same CDR3 is encoded by further DNA sequences in the sample. The chain has TRBV6-1 and TRBJ1-6; 7 bases are a match to TRBD1. This CDR3 comprises 14 residues. The germline V gene encodes CDR1 MNHNS and CDR2 SASEGT. The CDR3 region has the DNA TGTGCCAGCAGTTGGGACAGACTTAATTCCCCCCTCCACTTT. Translation gives CASSWDRLNSPLHF.

V gene TRBV7-6 combines with J gene TRBJ1-6, with D tentatively TRBD1 (6 bases). From germline, CDR1 is SGHVS and CDR2 FNYEAQ. V was pared by 2 bases and J by 10 bases, with 12 bases between. The CDR3 runs 14 residues. DNA for the CDR3: TGTGCCAGCAGCTTAACAGGGTCGAGGTCACCCCTCCACTTT. Its protein product is CASSLTGSRSPLHF.

The rearrangement uses TRBV6-4 and TRBJ1-2, with D possibly TRBD1 on 6 matching bases. The CDR3 has 15 amino acids. The V gene lost 7 bases and the J gene lost 4 bases, with 19 bases spanning the gap. CDR1 MRHNA and CDR2 SNTAGT come from the germline V gene. CDR3 in DNA: TGTGCCAGCACCCCATCGGTCGGGGGGCGCTATGGCTACACCTTC. Encoded protein: CASTPSVGGRYGYTF.

The V and J genes are TRBV5-1 and TRBJ2-2; D remains unclear. The ends were cut back, 6 bases at V and 6 bases at J, with 15 bases in the middle. The CDR3 loop spans 14 amino acids. Per the germline V gene, CDR1 is SGHRS and CDR2 is YFSETQ. The CDR3: CASTPGHEAGELFF. For the CDR3, the DNA is TGCGCCAGCACCCCGGGTCATGAGGCCGGGGAGCTGTTTTTT.

V gene TRBV5-1 combines with J gene TRBJ2-7; 8 bases fit TRBD1. The CDR3 runs to 18 residues. After removal of 2 bases from V and 2 bases from J, the junction contained 15 bases not matched to a gene. Germline V CDR1 and CDR2: SGHRS, YFSETQ. The CDR3 DNA reads TGCGCCAGCAGCTTTGTGGGAGGACAGGGCATTAAAACCTACGAGCAGTACTTC. Translated: CASSFVGGQGIKTYEQYF.

The chain employs TRBV5-1 and TRBJ2-5, with D unclear. With the DNA end fitting TRBJ2-7 better, the J assignment may be wrong. This CDR3 is built from 13 residues. Germline assignment: CDR1 SGHRS and CDR2 YFSETQ. The CDR3 here is CASAYGGDYEQYF. DNA of the CDR3: TGCGCCAGCGCCTACGGCGGAGATTACGAGCAGTACTTC.

The rearrangement links TRBV15 to TRBJ2-5, with 7 bases lining up with TRBD1. Germline V gives CDR1 LNHNV, CDR2 YYDKDF (reference sequence). The CDR3 length is 15 residues. The trim removed 3 bases at V and 6 bases at J, leaving 10 bases unmatched. The CDR3 reads CATSRSGTELKTQYF. CDR3 in DNA: TGTGCCACCAGCAGGTCCGGGACAGAGCTTAAGACCCAGTACTTC.

The chain couples TRBV11-2 to TRBJ2-7; D gene ambiguous. This CDR3 spans 14 amino acids. CDR1 is SGHAT and CDR2 is FQNNGV in the germline V gene. Deletions cut 1 base from V and 0 bases from J, with 7 bases between. The CDR3 nucleotides read TGTGCCAGCAGCTTAGCGCCGGGCTCCTACGAGCAGTACTTC. This translates into CASSLAPGSYEQYF.

There are a few counts of this clone. The rearrangement uses TRBV7-2 and TRBJ1-2, with 7 positions matching TRBD1. CDR1 SGHTA and CDR2 FQGNSA come from the germline V gene. CDR3 length: 14 amino acids. V shed 2 bases, J shed 6 bases, and the junction held 6 bases outside the gene matches. The CDR3 protein is CASSLMTGLNGYTF. The CDR3 DNA reads as TGTGCCAGCAGCTTAATGACAGGGCTTAATGGCTACACCTTC.

The rearrangement uses TRBV5-5 and TRBJ1-1; the match to TRBD1 covers 10 bases. Germline V CDR1 and CDR2: SGHKS, YYEKEE (reference sequence). J lost 0 bases, V lost 4 bases, and 3 bases had no gene match. CDR3 size: 15 residues. The CDR3 DNA reads TGTGCCAGCAGCAAGGGACAGGGGATGAACACTGAAGCTTTCTTT. Protein: CASSKGQGMNTEAFF.

In regard to this clone: Other DNA sequences from this sample encode an identical CDR3 as well. The gene calls are TRBV7-2 and TRBJ1-6; D is uncertain. There are 13 residues in the CDR3. V was clipped by 2 bases and J by 10 bases, with 9 bases between them. The germline gives CDR1 SGHTA, CDR2 FQGNSA. The CDR3 nucleotides are TGTGCCAGCAGCTTACTGCTGGCCTCACCCCTCCACTTT. As protein: CASSLLLASPLHF.

The chain couples TRBV6-6 to TRBJ1-2; D is perhaps TRBD1 (6 bases). This CDR3 is 14 amino acids long. Germline-derived CDR1 and CDR2 are MNHNY and SVGAGI (reference sequence). V lost 6 bases, J lost 1 base, and 12 bases lay in between. The CDR3: CASRGDTINYGYTF. CDR3 nucleotide sequence: TGTGCCAGCAGAGGGGACACAATTAACTATGGCTACACCTTC.

As for this clone: Germline and junction disagree at one end, which may indicate a read error. This sample also contains other DNA sequences that code for the same CDR3. The V and J genes are TRBV5-1 and TRBJ1-6, with TRBD1 matching 8 bases. Per the germline V gene, CDR1 is SGHRS and CDR2 is YFSETQ. The CDR3 spans 15 residues. CDR3 residues: CASSLGTGLNSPLHF. CDR3 in DNA: TGCGCCAGCAGCTTGGGGACAGGGCTTAATTCCCCCCTCCACTTT.

The chain links TRBV6-4 to TRBJ2-7, with a weak D call TRBD2 (6 bases). The CDR3 has 16 amino acids. The germline V gene encodes CDR1 MRHNA and CDR2 SNTAGT. Trimming removed 0 bases at V and 2 bases at J, with 14 bases between. The CDR3 region is CASSDSGAGRTYEQYF. The CDR3 DNA reads as TGTGCCAGCAGTGACTCGGGCGCAGGGAGGACCTACGAGCAGTACTTC.

The rearrangement uses TRBV5-4 and TRBJ2-3; 7 positions match TRBD2. Trimming at V came to 5 bases and at J to 0 bases, leaving 0 bases not matched to a gene. This CDR3 region has 13 residues. Germline lookup yields CDR1 SGHNT and CDR2 YYREEE (reference sequence). CDR3: CASRAGSTDTQYF. The DNA for the CDR3 is TGTGCCAGCAGAGCGGGGAGCACAGATACGCAGTATTTT.

The chain combines TRBV7-9 with TRBJ1-2; D is ambiguous. V was shortened by 0 bases and J by 8 bases, with 22 bases between the two germline ends. The germline V gene encodes CDR1 SEHNR and CDR2 FQNEAQ (reference sequence). This CDR3 comprises 17 residues. CDR3 amino acids: CASSLADVRAFRTGYTF. The CDR3 coding sequence is TGTGCCAGCAGCTTAGCGGACGTGCGGGCATTCAGGACGGGCTACACCTTC.

The gene calls are TRBV7-2 and TRBJ2-7; the match to TRBD2 covers 11 bases. The CDR3 is made up of 16 amino acids. V was clipped by 5 bases and J by 3 bases; unmatched bases: 9. Per the germline V gene, CDR1 is SGHTA and CDR2 is FQGNSA. CDR3 in DNA: TGTGCCAGCAGCGACCCAGCGACTAGCGGGAACTACGAGCAGTACTTC. Translating it yields CASSDPATSGNYEQYF.

The chain links TRBV7-9 to TRBJ2-1; TRBD2 matches at 7 bases. Looked up from germline, CDR1 is SEHNR and CDR2 is FQNEAQ (reference sequence). CDR3 length equals 18 residues. The V gene end was trimmed by 0 bases and the J gene end by 4 bases; junction bases not matched to a gene: 12. The CDR3 sequence: CASSLALGLLGGYNEQFF. CDR3 in DNA: TGTGCCAGCAGCTTAGCGCTAGGGCTCCTCGGGGGGTACAATGAGCAGTTCTTC.

The chain employs TRBV7-2 and TRBJ1-1, with no clear D. From germline, CDR1 is SGHTA and CDR2 FQGNSA. This CDR3 is 12 amino acids long. Trimming pared 5 bases from V and 3 bases from J, leaving 7 bases between. The CDR3 here is CASSIIDTEAFF. In DNA, the CDR3 is TGTGCCAGCAGCATCATTGACACTGAAGCTTTCTTT.

This chain connects TRBV4-1 to TRBJ2-1, with 7 nucleotides matching TRBD2. The V gene's germline CDR1 is MGHRA and CDR2 YSYEKL. The CDR3 loop spans 16 amino acids. The J segment lost 4 bases and the V segment lost 5 bases, leaving 11 bases of the junction unmatched. CDR3 nucleotide sequence: TGCGCCAGCAGCTTACTATGGCGGGAGAAGTACAATGAGCAGTTCTTC. Its translation is CASSLLWREKYNEQFF.

V usage is TRBV7-8 and J usage is TRBJ2-5; 10 bases line up with TRBD1. After removal of 6 bases from V and 4 bases from J, the junction contained 5 bases not matched to a gene. There are 14 residues in the CDR3. Germline V gene lookup returns CDR1 SGHVS and CDR2 FQNEAQ. As DNA, the CDR3 is TGTGCCAGCAGAAGGGACAGGGGAGGAGAGACCCAGTACTTC. Its protein product is CASRRDRGGETQYF.

The rearrangement uses TRBV14 and TRBJ1-1, with D hard to call. The CDR3 is made up of 13 amino acids. Germline CDR1 SGHDN, CDR2 FVKESK. Trimming took 1 base from V and 1 from J, leaving 4 bases between them. CDR3 in DNA: TGTGCCAGCAGCCAAGTCCGGAACACTGAAGCTTTCTTT. Protein: CASSQVRNTEAFF.

The V call is TRBV25-1, the J call TRBJ2-7, with D unresolved. Trimming cost V 2 bases and J 4 bases, with 18 bases left between them. CDR3 length: 16 residues. The germline V gene has CDR1 MGHDK and CDR2 SYGVNS. CDR3 sequence (DNA): TGTGCCAGCAGTGAACGTCTCGCAGGCCCTATTTACGAGCAGTACTTC. It is translated as CASSERLAGPIYEQYF.

The chain is built from TRBV7-2 and TRBJ2-7, with D possibly matching TRBD2 (6 bases). Germline V gives CDR1 SGHTA, CDR2 FQGNSA. V shed 1 base and J shed 4 bases, with 20 bases lying between them. This CDR3 comprises 17 residues. CDR3 loop: CASSLVWPAPRGYEQYF. DNA of the CDR3: TGTGCCAGCAGCTTAGTCTGGCCAGCCCCCCGGGGGTACGAGCAGTACTTC.

This rearrangement joins TRBV29-1 to TRBJ2-7; TRBD2 aligns across 7 bases. The CDR3 is made up of 13 amino acids. J lost 5 bases, V lost 4 bases, and 8 bases had no gene match. Germline CDR1 and CDR2: SQVTM and ANQGSEA. CDR3 sequence (DNA): TGCAGCGTTGGACACGGGACTACAGACGAGCAGTACTTC. Encoded protein: CSVGHGTTDEQYF.

The chain uses TRBV6-6 and TRBJ2-3; TRBD2 matches 9 bases. The CDR3 runs 15 residues. J lost 2 bases, V lost 2 bases, and 2 bases had no gene match. Germline loops: CDR1 MNHNY, CDR2 SVGAGI (reference sequence). The CDR3 region is CASSYGGGATDTQYF. The CDR3 DNA is TGTGCCAGCAGTTACGGCGGGGGGGCCACAGATACGCAGTATTTT.

The V and J genes are TRBV7-2 and TRBJ1-4; D perhaps matches TRBD1 (5 bases). In germline, CDR1 is SGHTA, CDR2 FQGNSA. The CDR3 runs to 15 residues. Deletions cut 5 bases from V and 8 bases from J, with 18 bases between. The CDR3 spells CASSAFRTLGEKLFF. Written as DNA, the CDR3 is TGTGCCAGCAGCGCCTTCCGGACACTGGGGGAAAAACTGTTTTTT. The full variable domain, with the rest looked up from reference TRBV7-2 and TRBJ1-4, is GAGVSQSPSNKVTEKGKDVELRCDPISGHTALYWYRQSLGQGLEFLIYFQGNSAPDKSGLPSDRFSAERTGGSVSTLTIQRTQQEDSAVYLCASSAFRTLGEKLFFGSGTQLSVL.

The V call is TRBV7-2, the J call TRBJ2-7; 8 nucleotides line up with TRBD2. The length of the CDR3 is 15 residues. The V gene end was trimmed by 6 bases and the J gene end by 1 base; junction bases not matched to a gene: 8. The germline V gene has CDR1 SGHTA and CDR2 FQGNSA. CDR3 DNA: TGTGCCAGCAGTCCCGGGCGCGGGGGGTCCTACGAGCAGTACTTC. Protein: CASSPGRGGSYEQYF.

This clone was recorded once. The V gene is TRBV19, the J gene TRBJ2-2; D gene unclear. V shed 3 bases and J shed 6 bases, with 5 bases lying between them. Per germline, CDR1 LNHDA and CDR2 SQIVND (reference sequence). The CDR3 runs 12 residues. CDR3: CASSIRAGELFF. For the CDR3, the DNA is TGTGCCAGTAGTATCCGAGCCGGGGAGCTGTTTTTT.